The source of this T cell receptor beta chain is a study of blood T cell repertoires in COVID-19. Whole-study context: Acute-phase and convalescent COVID-19 samples originated in the United States, Italy and Spain. PBMCs, B-cell-depleted T cells, or T cells provided the cDNA or gDNA that made up the material.

Per the original data handling: Nucleated cell number was recorded as an estimate derived from reference gene primer amplification. Clones were read by immunoSEQ multiplex PCR, and TCRdb kept only the in-frame ones, dropping some. For V, J and clone size, that table is used; D and trimming come from the DNA. The profile shows about 59,000 clones, 79% of them singletons. Sequencing was performed on peripheral blood. This clonotype was sampled from a man aged 55 to 69 with acute or convalescent COVID-19.

The CDR3 reads CASSLLAEIYNEQFF. The DNA for the CDR3 is TGTGCCAGCAGTCTACTAGCGGAGATATACAATGAGCAGTTCTTC. The chain has TRBV28 and TRBJ2-1; 8 nucleotides agree with TRBD2. Germline CDR1 MDHEN, CDR2 SYDVKM. This CDR3 has 15 residues. The J segment lost 4 bases and the V segment lost 5 bases, leaving 7 bases of the junction unmatched.